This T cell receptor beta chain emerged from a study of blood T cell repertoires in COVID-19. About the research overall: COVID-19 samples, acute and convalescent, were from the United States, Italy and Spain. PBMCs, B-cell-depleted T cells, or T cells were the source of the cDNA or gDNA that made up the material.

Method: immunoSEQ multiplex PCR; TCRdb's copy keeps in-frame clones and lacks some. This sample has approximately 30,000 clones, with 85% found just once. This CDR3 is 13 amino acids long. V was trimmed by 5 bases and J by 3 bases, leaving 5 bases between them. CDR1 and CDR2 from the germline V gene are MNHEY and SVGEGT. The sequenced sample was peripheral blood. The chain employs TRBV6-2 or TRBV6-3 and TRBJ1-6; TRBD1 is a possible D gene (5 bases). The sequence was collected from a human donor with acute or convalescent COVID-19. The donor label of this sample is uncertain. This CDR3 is CASSDSYNSPLHF. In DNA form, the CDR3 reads TGTGCCAGCAGTGACAGCTATAATTCACCCCTCCACTTT.